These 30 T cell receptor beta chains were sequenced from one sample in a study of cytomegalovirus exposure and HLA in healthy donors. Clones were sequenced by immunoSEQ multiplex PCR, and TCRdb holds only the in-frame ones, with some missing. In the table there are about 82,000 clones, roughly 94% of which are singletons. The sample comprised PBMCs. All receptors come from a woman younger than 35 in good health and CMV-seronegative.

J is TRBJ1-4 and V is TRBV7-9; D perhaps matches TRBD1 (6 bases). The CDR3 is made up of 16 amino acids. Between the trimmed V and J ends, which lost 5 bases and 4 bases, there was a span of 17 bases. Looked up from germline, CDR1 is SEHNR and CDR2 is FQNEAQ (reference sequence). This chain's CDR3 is CASSPPGTRYNEKLFF. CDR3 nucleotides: TGTGCCAGCAGCCCGCCCGGGACACGCTATAATGAAAAACTGTTTTTT.

CDR3 DNA sequence: TGCGCCAGCAGCTACGGACTAGCGGCTAGCACAGATACGCAGTATTTT. The encoded protein is CASSYGLAASTDTQYF. This sequence joins TRBV4-1 and TRBJ2-3, with TRBD2 matching 10 bases. V shed 5 bases, J shed 0 bases, and the junction held 5 bases outside the gene matches. The CDR3 loop spans 16 amino acids. Germline CDR1 reads MGHRA; CDR2 reads YSYEKL.

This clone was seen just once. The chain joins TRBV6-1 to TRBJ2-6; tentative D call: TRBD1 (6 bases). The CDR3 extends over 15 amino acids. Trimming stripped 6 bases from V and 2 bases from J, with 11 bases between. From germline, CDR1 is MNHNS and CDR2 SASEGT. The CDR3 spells CASRSGQTGANVLTF. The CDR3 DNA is TGTGCCAGCAGATCCGGACAGACTGGGGCCAACGTCCTGACTTTC.

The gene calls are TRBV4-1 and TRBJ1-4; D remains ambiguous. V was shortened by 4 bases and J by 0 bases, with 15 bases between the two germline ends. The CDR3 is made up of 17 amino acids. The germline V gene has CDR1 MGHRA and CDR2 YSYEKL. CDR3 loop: CASSRYTSFATNEKLFF. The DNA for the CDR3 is TGCGCCAGCAGCCGGTACACGTCTTTTGCAACTAATGAAAAACTGTTTTTT.

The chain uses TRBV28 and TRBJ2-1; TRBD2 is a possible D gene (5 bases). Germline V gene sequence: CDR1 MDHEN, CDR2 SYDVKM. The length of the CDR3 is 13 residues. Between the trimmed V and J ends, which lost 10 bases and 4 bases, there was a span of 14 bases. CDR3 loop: CATVTDLYNEQFF. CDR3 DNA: TGTGCCACCGTCACGGACTTGTACAATGAGCAGTTCTTC. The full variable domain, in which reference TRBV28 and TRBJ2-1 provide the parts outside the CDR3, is DVKVTQSSRYLVKRTGEKVFLECVQDMDHENMFWYRQDPGLGLRLIYFSYDVKMKEKGDIPEGYSVSREKKERFSLILESASTNQTSMYLCATVTDLYNEQFFGPGTRLTVL.

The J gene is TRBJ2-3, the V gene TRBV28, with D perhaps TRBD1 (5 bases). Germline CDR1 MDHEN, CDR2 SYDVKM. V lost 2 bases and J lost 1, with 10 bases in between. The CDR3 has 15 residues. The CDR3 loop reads CASSLRGGGTDTQYF. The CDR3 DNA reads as TGTGCCAGCAGTTTAAGGGGTGGGGGCACAGATACGCAGTATTTT.

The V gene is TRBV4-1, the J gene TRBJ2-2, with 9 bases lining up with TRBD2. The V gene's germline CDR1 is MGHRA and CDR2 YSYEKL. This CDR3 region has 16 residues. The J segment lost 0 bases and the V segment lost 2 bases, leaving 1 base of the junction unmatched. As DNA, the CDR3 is TGCGCCAGCAGCCAACGACTAGCGGCGAACACCGGGGAGCTGTTTTTT. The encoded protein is CASSQRLAANTGELFF.

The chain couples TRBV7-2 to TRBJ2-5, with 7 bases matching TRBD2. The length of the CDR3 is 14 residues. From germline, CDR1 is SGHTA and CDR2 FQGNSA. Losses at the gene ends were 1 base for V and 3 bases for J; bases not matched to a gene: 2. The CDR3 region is CASSLVSGEETQYF. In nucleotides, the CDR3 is TGTGCCAGCAGCTTAGTCAGCGGGGAAGAGACCCAGTACTTC.

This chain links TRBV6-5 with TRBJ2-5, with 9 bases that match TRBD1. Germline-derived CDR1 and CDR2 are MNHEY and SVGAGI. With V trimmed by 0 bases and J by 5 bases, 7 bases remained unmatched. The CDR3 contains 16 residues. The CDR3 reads CASSYSGTGRLETQYF. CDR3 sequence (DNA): TGTGCCAGCAGTTACTCCGGGACAGGGCGTTTGGAGACCCAGTACTTC.

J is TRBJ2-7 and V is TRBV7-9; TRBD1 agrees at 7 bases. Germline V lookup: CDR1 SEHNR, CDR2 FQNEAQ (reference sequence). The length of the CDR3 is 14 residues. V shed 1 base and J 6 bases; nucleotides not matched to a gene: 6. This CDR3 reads CASSLETGRGEQYF. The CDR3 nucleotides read TGTGCCAGCAGCTTAGAGACAGGGAGAGGCGAGCAGTACTTC.

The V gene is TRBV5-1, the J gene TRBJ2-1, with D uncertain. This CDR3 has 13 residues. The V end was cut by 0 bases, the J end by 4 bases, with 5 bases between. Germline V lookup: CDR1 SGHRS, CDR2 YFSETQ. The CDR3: CASSLVAYNEQFF. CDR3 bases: TGCGCCAGCAGCTTGGTGGCTTACAATGAGCAGTTCTTC. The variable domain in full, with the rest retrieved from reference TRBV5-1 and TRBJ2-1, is KAGVTQTPRYLIKTRGQQVTLSCSPISGHRSVSWYQQTPGQGLQFLFEYFSETQRNKGNFPGRFSGRQFSNSRSEMNVSTLELGDSALYLCASSLVAYNEQFFGPGTRLTVL.

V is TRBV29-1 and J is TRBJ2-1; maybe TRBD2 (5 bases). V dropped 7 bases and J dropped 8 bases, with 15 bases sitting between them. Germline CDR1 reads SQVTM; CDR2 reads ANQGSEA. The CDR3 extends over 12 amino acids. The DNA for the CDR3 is TGCAGCGCCCGGTTGAGGGTGGATGAGCAGTTCTTC. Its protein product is CSARLRVDEQFF.

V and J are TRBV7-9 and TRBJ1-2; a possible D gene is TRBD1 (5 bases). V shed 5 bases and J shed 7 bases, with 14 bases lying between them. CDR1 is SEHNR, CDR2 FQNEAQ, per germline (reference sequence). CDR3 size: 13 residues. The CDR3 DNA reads TGTGCCAGCAGCCCACGGGGCGGGGGTGGCTACACCTTC. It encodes CASSPRGGGGYTF.

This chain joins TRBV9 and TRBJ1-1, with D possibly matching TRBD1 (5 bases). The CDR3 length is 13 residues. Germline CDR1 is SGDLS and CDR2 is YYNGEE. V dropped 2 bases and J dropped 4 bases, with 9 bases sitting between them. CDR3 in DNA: TGTGCCAGCAGCGTTTCACAGGCCACTGAAGCTTTCTTT. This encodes CASSVSQATEAFF. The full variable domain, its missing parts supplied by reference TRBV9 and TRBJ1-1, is DSGVTQTPKHLITATGQRVTLRCSPRSGDLSVYWYQQSLDQGLQFLIQYYNGEERAKGNILERFSAQQFPDLHSELNLSSLELGDSALYFCASSVSQATEAFFGQGTRLTVV.

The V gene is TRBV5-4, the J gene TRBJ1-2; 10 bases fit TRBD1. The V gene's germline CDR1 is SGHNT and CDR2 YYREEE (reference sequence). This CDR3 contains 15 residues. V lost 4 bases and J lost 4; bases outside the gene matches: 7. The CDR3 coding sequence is TGTGCCAGCAGCCCCCAGGGACAGGGGAGCTATGGCTACACCTTC. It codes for CASSPQGQGSYGYTF. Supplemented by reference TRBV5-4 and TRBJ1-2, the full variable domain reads ETGVTQSPTHLIKTRGQQVTLRCSSQSGHNTVSWYQQALGQGPQFIFQYYREEENGRGNFPPRFSGLQFPNYSSELNVNALELDDSALYLCASSPQGQGSYGYTFGSGTRLTVV.

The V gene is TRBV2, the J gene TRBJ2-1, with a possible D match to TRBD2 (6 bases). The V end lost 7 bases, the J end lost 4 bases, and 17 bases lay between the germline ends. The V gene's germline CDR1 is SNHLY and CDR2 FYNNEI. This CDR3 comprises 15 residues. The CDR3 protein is CASKRRAKEYNEQFF. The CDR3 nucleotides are TGTGCCAGCAAAAGGAGGGCCAAGGAATACAATGAGCAGTTCTTC.

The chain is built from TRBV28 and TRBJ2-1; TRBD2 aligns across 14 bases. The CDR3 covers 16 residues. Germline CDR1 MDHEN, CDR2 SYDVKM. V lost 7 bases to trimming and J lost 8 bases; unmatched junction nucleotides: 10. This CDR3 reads CASTTRTSGRIDEQFF. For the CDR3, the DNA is TGTGCCAGCACAACTAGGACTAGCGGGAGGATCGATGAGCAGTTCTTC.

The CDR3 here is CASSLISDEQFF. The CDR3 DNA reads TGTGCCAGCAGCTTGATTAGTGATGAGCAGTTCTTC. The chain recombines TRBV5-6 with TRBJ2-1, with D unclear. The CDR3 is 12 amino acids. V shed 1 base and J shed 8 bases, with 7 bases lying between them. Germline V gives CDR1 SGHDT, CDR2 YYEEEE.

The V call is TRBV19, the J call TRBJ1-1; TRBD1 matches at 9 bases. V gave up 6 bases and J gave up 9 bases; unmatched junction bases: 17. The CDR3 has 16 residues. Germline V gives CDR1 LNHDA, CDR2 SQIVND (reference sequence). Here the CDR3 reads CASSQHKDRGTLKAFF. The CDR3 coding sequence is TGTGCCAGTAGCCAACATAAGGACAGGGGAACACTGAAAGCTTTCTTT.

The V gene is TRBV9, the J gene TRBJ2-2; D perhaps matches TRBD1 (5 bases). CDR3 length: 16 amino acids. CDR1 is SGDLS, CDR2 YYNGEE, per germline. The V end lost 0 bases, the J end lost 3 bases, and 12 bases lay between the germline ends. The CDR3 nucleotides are TGTGCCAGCAGCGTAGCTCCCCAAGGGGACACCGGGGAGCTGTTTTTT. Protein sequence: CASSVAPQGDTGELFF.

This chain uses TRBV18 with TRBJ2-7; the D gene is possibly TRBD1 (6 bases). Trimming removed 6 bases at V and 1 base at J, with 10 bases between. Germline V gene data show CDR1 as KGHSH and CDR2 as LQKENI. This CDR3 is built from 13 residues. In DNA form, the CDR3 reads TGTGCCAGCTCGGACAGAAAGTCCTACGAGCAGTACTTC. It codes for CASSDRKSYEQYF.

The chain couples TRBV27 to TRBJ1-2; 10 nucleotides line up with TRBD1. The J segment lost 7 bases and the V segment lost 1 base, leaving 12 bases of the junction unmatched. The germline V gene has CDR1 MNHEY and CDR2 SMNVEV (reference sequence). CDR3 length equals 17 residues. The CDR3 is CASSLYSETGGAGGYTF. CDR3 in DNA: TGTGCCAGCAGTTTATATTCCGAGACAGGGGGCGCCGGTGGCTACACCTTC.

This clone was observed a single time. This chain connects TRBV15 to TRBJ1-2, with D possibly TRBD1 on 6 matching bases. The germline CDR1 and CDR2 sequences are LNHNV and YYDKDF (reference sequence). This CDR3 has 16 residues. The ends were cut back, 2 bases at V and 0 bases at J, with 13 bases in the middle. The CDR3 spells CATSRRNRAANYGYTF. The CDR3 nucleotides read TGTGCCACCAGCAGAAGAAACAGGGCCGCTAACTATGGCTACACCTTC.

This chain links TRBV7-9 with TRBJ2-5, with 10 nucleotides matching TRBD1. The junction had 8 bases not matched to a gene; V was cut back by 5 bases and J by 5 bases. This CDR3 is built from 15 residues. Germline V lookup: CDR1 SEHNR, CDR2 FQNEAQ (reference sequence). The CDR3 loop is CASSPTGGPFETQYF. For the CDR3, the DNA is TGTGCCAGCAGCCCGACAGGGGGCCCTTTTGAGACCCAGTACTTC.

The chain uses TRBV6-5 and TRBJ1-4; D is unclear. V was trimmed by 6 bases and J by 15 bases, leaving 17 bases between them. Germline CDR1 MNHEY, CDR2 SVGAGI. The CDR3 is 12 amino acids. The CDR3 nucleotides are TGTGCCAGCAGGAATAGCAGAGGGTTAATGTTTTTT. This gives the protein CASRNSRGLMFF.

CDR3 bases: TGTGCCAGCACCGCCACGAGGGCAACTAATGAAAAACTGTTTTTT. It encodes CASTATRATNEKLFF. The rearrangement uses TRBV28 and TRBJ1-4, with D hard to call. The CDR3 consists of 15 residues. Germline V gene sequence: CDR1 MDHEN, CDR2 SYDVKM. Trimming shortened V by 7 bases and J by 0 bases, and 12 bases separated the two germline ends.

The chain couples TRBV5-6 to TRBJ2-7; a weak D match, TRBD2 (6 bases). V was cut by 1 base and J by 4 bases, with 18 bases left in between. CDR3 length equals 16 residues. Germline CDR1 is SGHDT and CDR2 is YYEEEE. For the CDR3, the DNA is TGTGCCAGCAGCTTGCAGGTGACTAGACTGGCGTACGAGCAGTACTTC. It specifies CASSLQVTRLAYEQYF.

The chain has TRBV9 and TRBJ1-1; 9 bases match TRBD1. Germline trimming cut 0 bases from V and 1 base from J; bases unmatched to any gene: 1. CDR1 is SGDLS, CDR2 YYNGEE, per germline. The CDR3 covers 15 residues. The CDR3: CASSVGQGGNTEAFF. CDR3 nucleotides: TGTGCCAGCAGCGTAGGACAGGGGGGGAACACTGAAGCTTTCTTT.

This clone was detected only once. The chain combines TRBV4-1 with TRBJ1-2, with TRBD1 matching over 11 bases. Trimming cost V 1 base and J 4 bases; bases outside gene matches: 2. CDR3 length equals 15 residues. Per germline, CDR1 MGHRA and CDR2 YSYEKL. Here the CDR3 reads CASSQAGTGGYGYTF. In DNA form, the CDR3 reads TGCGCCAGCAGCCAAGCCGGGACAGGGGGCTATGGCTACACCTTC.

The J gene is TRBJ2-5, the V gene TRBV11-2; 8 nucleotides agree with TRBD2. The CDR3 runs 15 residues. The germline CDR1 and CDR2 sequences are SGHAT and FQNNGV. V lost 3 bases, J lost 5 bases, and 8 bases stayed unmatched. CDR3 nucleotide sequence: TGTGCCAGCAGCTTTGGTAGCGGGGCCCGGGAGACCCAGTACTTC. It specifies CASSFGSGARETQYF. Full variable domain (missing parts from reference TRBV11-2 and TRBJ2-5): EAGVAQSPRYKIIEKRQSVAFWCNPISGHATLYWYQQILGQGPKLLIQFQNNGVVDDSQLPKDRFSAERLKGVDSTLKIQPAKLEDSAVYLCASSFGSGARETQYFGPGTRLLVL.